A selection of T cell receptor beta chains follows, all from one sample in a study of monozygotic twins with inflammatory bowel disease. TCRdb reworked the 5' RACE reads into one entry per CDR3 protein, no DNA. The sample data list 350,000 to 400,000 distinct CDR3 sequences. The material sequenced was blood. The receptor set was obtained from a human donor with ulcerative colitis or Crohn's disease, or a healthy co-twin of an affected twin (not recorded which). Each CDR3 is given with its conserved first and last residue. The order of the fields is V gene, CDR3 length, J gene, CDR3 protein.

TRBV5-6	15	TRBJ1-2	CASSLGRTTHYGYTF
TRBV4-3	12	TRBJ1-1	CASSQFAGDAFF
TRBV4-3	14	TRBJ1-1	CASSQVGSYTEAFF
TRBV6-2/TRBV6-3	16	TRBJ1-1	CASTYGGPQGLDTAFF
TRBV4-2	14	TRBJ2-7	CASSQVAAGYEQYF
TRBV7-9	17	TRBJ2-5	CASSLKRVGTGQETQYF
TRBV6-1	15	TRBJ1-6	CASSLAGQGYSPLHF
TRBV13	15	TRBJ2-3	CASSQVGREADTQYF
TRBV5-1	15	TRBJ1-6	CASSSGQTYNSPLHF
TRBV3-1	14	TRBJ2-7	CASSQVWDPYEQYF
TRBV13	13	TRBJ1-1	CASSLGPDRGAFF
TRBV18	15	TRBJ1-5	CASSQQGALSQPQHF
TRBV7-3	17	TRBJ2-4	CASSLTGPGATKNIQYF
TRBV5-1	16	TRBJ2-5	CASSQRGLGQGETQYF
TRBV5-1	13	TRBJ1-1	CASSSTGQVEAFF
TRBV30	14	TRBJ1-6	CAWSVNAQNSPLHF
TRBV7-2	14	TRBJ2-3	CASSLRRDTDTQYF
TRBV5-1	12	TRBJ2-1	CATPGQGNEQFF
TRBV5-1	14	TRBJ2-5	CASSFNSGLETQYF
TRBV24-1	14	TRBJ1-5	CATSDFNSNQPQHF
TRBV7-2	16	TRBJ1-5	CASSLVRGLSNQPQHF
TRBV6-5	17	TRBJ2-6	CASSYSGTGPGANVLTF